These 2 T cell receptor beta chains originate from one sample sequenced in a study of TIL therapy for anti-PD-1-resistant metastatic lung cancer. The immunoSEQ assay was v3. Method: immunoSEQ multiplex PCR; TCRdb's copy keeps in-frame clones and lacks some. This table has approximately 15,000 clones, about 82% appearing once. Indicated time point: pre-treatment sample, taken before nivolumab and TIL therapy. Sequenced here: blood, sampled at baseline. These receptors originate from a person aged 25 to 85 with non-small cell lung cancer.

The chain employs TRBV14 and TRBJ1-3, with 8 bases fitting TRBD1. Losses at the gene ends were 5 bases for V and 0 bases for J; bases not matched to a gene: 18. The CDR3 is made up of 20 amino acids. Germline assignment: CDR1 SGHDN and CDR2 FVKESK. DNA of the CDR3: TGTGCCAGCAGCAGAACCCCGGACAGGGTGGAAGAACTCTCTGGAAACACCATATATTTT. Residues: CASSRTPDRVEELSGNTIYF.

This chain links TRBV6-6 with TRBJ1-1; tentatively, D is TRBD1 (5 bases). The CDR3 is 13 amino acids. V was cut by 10 bases and J by 3 bases, with 15 bases left in between. Germline V gives CDR1 MNHNY, CDR2 SVGAGI (reference sequence). The CDR3 sequence is CATMRRGDTEAFF. CDR3 nucleotides: TGTGCCACTATGCGACGGGGGGACACTGAAGCTTTCTTT.